This TCR beta chain was identified in a study of cytomegalovirus exposure and HLA in healthy donors. This table comes from immunoSEQ multiplex PCR, and its TCRdb copy is limited to in-frame clones, with some not included. Of over 100,000 clones in the sample, approximately 92% were seen once. Study results and caveats: Clusters of TCRs from the first cohort tended to co-occur in the 120 validation repertoires (as a later analysis found). High specificity and sensitivity for cytomegalovirus status were reported for the classifier. Cytomegalovirus-associated TCR beta chains were listed, numbering 164. Most sequenced TCRs were rare (though some public TCRs occurred in many donors).

Comment on this clone: Its target is unknown.

This TCR derives from a woman in her late teens or twenties in good health and CMV-seronegative. Sample: PBMCs.

The CDR3 spells CATPKDNRTGNTIYF. The CDR3 DNA sequence: TGTGCCACCCCTAAAGACAATCGTACTGGAAACACCATATATTTT. This chain links TRBV19 with TRBJ1-3, with D unclear. The ends were cut back, 10 bases at V and 2 bases at J, with 18 bases in the middle. The CDR3 totals 15 residues. CDR1 is LNHDA, CDR2 SQIVND, per germline (reference sequence).